A single TCR beta chain is shown here with its context. This entry comes from a study of T cell changes during pregnancy in multiple sclerosis. Clones were sequenced by immunoSEQ multiplex PCR, and TCRdb holds only the in-frame ones, with some missing. The sample holds over 55,000 clones; about 83% are singletons and the top ten take approximately 5.3%. Sample: peripheral blood from another person, used as feeder cells. This clonotype was obtained from a human donor whose cells served as feeder cells for cultures in a pregnancy study.

The CDR3 DNA is TGTGCCAGTAGTATAAGCAGGGACGAGACCCAGTACTTC. Its protein product is CASSISRDETQYF. The V call is TRBV19, the J call TRBJ2-5; D is possibly TRBD1 or TRBD2 (5 bases each). The germline V gene encodes CDR1 LNHDA and CDR2 SQIVND (reference sequence). The CDR3 is made up of 13 amino acids. V was cut by 2 bases and J by 5 bases, with 9 bases left in between.